A selection of T cell receptor beta chains follows, all from one sample in a study of shared clonotypes between healthy human individuals. Only in-frame clones appear in the TCRdb table, and some are missing; sequencing was by immunoSEQ multiplex PCR. The sample has 2 million to 2.5 million clones; around 92% are singletons. What was sequenced was naive CD4+ T cells from PBMCs. All receptors derive from a man younger than 30 in good health. Some clones in this sample may be carry-over from other donors' samples. Both conserved end residues are part of each CDR3. The D gene is left open where the match is weak. Size values are once, few and many counts, or a class for expanded clones, and some rows have none.

V	D	size	J	DNA	CDR3
TRBV29-1	NA	NA	TRBJ2-6	TGCAGCGTTGTGATATCCTCTGGGGCCAACGTCCTGACTTTC	CSVVISSGANVLTF
TRBV5-1	NA	NA	TRBJ1-5	TGCGCCAGCAGCTTGGCCGAGGCAGGGACGGGCAATCAGCCCCAGCATTTT	CASSLAEAGTGNQPQHF
TRBV11-2	NA	NA	TRBJ2-7	TGTGCCAGCAGCTTTGGGGGGTCCTACGAGCAGTACTTC	CASSFGGSYEQYF
TRBV6-5	TRBD1	NA	TRBJ2-1	TGTGCCAGCAGTTGGGGACAGTACAATGAGCAGTTCTTC	CASSWGQYNEQFF
TRBV28	TRBD2	NA	TRBJ2-3	TGTGCCAGCAGTTTGGAACCGGGAGGGCTCACAGATACGCAGTATTTT	CASSLEPGGLTDTQYF
TRBV13	TRBD2	NA	TRBJ2-4	TGTGCCAGCAGCTTAAGGGCTAGCGGGAGGCCCGGGGCCAAAAACATTCAGTACTTC	CASSLRASGRPGAKNIQYF
TRBV6-6	TRBD1	NA	TRBJ1-5	TGTGCCAGCAGTACACAAATGGACAGGGAGAATCAGCCCCAGCATTTT	CASSTQMDRENQPQHF
TRBV28	NA	once	TRBJ2-3	TGTGCCAGCAGGAATCAGGGGAGCACAGATACGCAGTATTTT	CASRNQGSTDTQYF
TRBV28	NA	NA	TRBJ1-2	TGTGCCAGCGGTTCGGGAAGAGTCCGGCCCAACTATGGCTACACCTTC	CASGSGRVRPNYGYTF
TRBV5-4	TRBD2	NA	TRBJ2-1	TGTGCCAGCAGTTTAGCGGGGGATGTCTACAATGAGCAGTTCTTC	CASSLAGDVYNEQFF
TRBV29-1	NA	NA	TRBJ2-7	TGCAGCGTTGAAGCGGCCCCACTGGGCGAGCAGTACTTC	CSVEAAPLGEQYF
TRBV4-3	TRBD2	NA	TRBJ2-1	TGCGCCAGCAGCCTTCGGACTAGCGGCTACAATGAGCAGTTCTTC	CASSLRTSGYNEQFF
TRBV6-1	NA	NA	TRBJ2-5	TGTGCCAGCAGGGAAAGGCTCGGGACATCCCTAGGGGAGACCCAGTACTTC	CASRERLGTSLGETQYF
TRBV18	NA	NA	TRBJ1-1	TGTGCCAGCTCACCACCAAGTCCCCAGGGCCCGAACACTGAAGCTTTCTTT	CASSPPSPQGPNTEAFF
TRBV11-3	TRBD1	once	TRBJ2-3	TGTGCCAGCAGCTTAGCGAAGACAGGGGGTTCCACAGATACGCAGTATTTT	CASSLAKTGGSTDTQYF
TRBV7-3	TRBD2	NA	TRBJ2-1	TGTGCCAGCAGGTCACAGCGGGACCCCTACAATGAGCAGTTCTTC	CASRSQRDPYNEQFF
TRBV5-1	TRBD2	NA	TRBJ2-7	TGCGCCAGCAGCTTGGTCGGGACTAACTCCTACGAGCAGTACTTC	CASSLVGTNSYEQYF
TRBV11-2	NA	NA	TRBJ2-1	TGTGCCAGCAGCGCCCGGACCTTCAACAATGAGCAGTTCTTC	CASSARTFNNEQFF